Following are 30 T cell receptor beta chains from one sample sequenced in a study of response to subunit inactivated influenza vaccine. TCRdb re-called the RT-PCR reads with MiXCR, one entry per CDR3 protein. Found here are roughly 700,000 distinct CDR3 sequences, about 15% of them singletons; the top ten hold approximately 7%. Sequencing used PBMCs from blood, obtained 14 to 15 days before vaccination. The receptors here all came from a man aged 50 to 60 who received an inactivated influenza vaccine.

This clonotype appeared once. V gene TRBV6-1 combines with J gene TRBJ2-7, with TRBD1 matching 8 bases. V was clipped by 6 bases and J by 2 bases; unmatched bases: 9. Germline V gene sequence: CDR1 MNHNS, CDR2 SASEGT. The CDR3 has 15 residues. The chain's CDR3 is CASSNRGYRPYEQYF. The CDR3 region has the DNA TGTGCCAGCAGCAACAGGGGGTACAGACCCTACGAGCAGTACTTC.

This clonotype appeared a few times. This rearrangement joins TRBV2 to TRBJ1-3; D may be TRBD1 (6 bases). V was clipped by 4 bases and J by 4 bases, with 11 bases between them. Germline CDR1 SNHLY, CDR2 FYNNEI. The length of the CDR3 is 14 residues. CDR3: CASSVKGGGNTIYF. CDR3 DNA: TGTGCCAGCAGTGTGAAAGGGGGAGGAAACACCATATATTTT.

In its sample, this clonotype was seen a few times. The gene calls are TRBV5-6 and TRBJ2-1, with D perhaps matching TRBD2 (5 bases). V lost 2 bases, J lost 9 bases, and 12 bases lay in between. Looked up from germline, CDR1 is SGHDT and CDR2 is YYEEEE. The CDR3 is 13 residues long. The DNA for the CDR3 is TGTGCCAGCAGCTTAGACCCCAGCGGTGAGCAGTTCTTC. It encodes CASSLDPSGEQFF.

This clonotype was recorded at least ten times. The rearrangement links TRBV24-1 to TRBJ2-2; D perhaps matches TRBD2 (6 bases). This CDR3 has 16 residues. The germline V gene encodes CDR1 KGHDR and CDR2 SFDVKD. Trimming stripped 3 bases from V and 6 bases from J, with 16 bases between. The CDR3 DNA reads TGTGCCACCAGTGATCACGCGGGGCGCCGTCCCGGGGAGCTGTTTTTT. It translates to CATSDHAGRRPGELFF.

The J gene is TRBJ2-6, the V gene TRBV10-1; D is unclear. In germline, CDR1 is WNHNN, CDR2 SYGVQD (reference sequence). V dropped 5 bases and J dropped 2 bases, with 4 bases sitting between them. CDR3 length: 13 amino acids. This chain's CDR3 is CASSNTGANVLTF. CDR3 DNA: TGCGCCAGCAGTAACACTGGGGCCAACGTCCTGACTTTC.

V and J are TRBV20-1 and TRBJ1-1; unclear D gene. The V gene lost 7 bases and the J gene lost 5 bases, with 17 bases spanning the gap. CDR1 and CDR2 (germline): DFQATT, SNEGSKA (reference sequence). The CDR3 length is 13 residues. Here the CDR3 reads CSVTVGGDTEAFF. CDR3 nucleotides: TGCAGTGTTACGGTCGGCGGAGATACTGAAGCTTTCTTT.

The chain is built from TRBV12-3 or TRBV12-4 and TRBJ2-1; 12 bases align to TRBD1. The CDR3 has 15 amino acids. The ends lost 5 bases at V and 12 bases at J; junction bases unmatched: 11. CDR3 nucleotides: TGTGCCAGCAGTCTGACAGGGGACAGGGGGCCGGTGCAGTTCTTC. Translated, it gives CASSLTGDRGPVQFF.

This clonotype has a handful of counts. The chain carries TRBV12-3 or TRBV12-4 and TRBJ1-1, with D unclear. The V end was cut by 5 bases, the J end by 5 bases, with 15 bases between. CDR3 length equals 14 residues. CDR3 region: CASSLGAKGTEAFF. As DNA, the CDR3 is TGTGCCAGCAGTCTAGGCGCCAAGGGTACTGAAGCTTTCTTT.

In this sample, this clonotype turned up many times. The chain combines TRBV27 with TRBJ2-1; 9 nucleotides line up with TRBD1. With V trimmed by 5 bases and J by 10 bases, 6 bases remained unmatched. Germline V gene lookup returns CDR1 MNHEY and CDR2 SMNVEV (reference sequence). CDR3 length: 13 residues. The chain's CDR3 is CASSRTGGREQFF. The CDR3 bases are TGTGCCAGCAGTCGAACAGGGGGCCGAGAGCAGTTCTTC.

This clonotype was counted between two and nine times. CDR3 protein: CASSQDFGARGNEQFF. The CDR3 DNA is TGCGCCAGCAGCCAAGATTTCGGGGCGAGAGGTAATGAGCAGTTCTTC. The chain couples TRBV4-3 to TRBJ2-1; either TRBD1 or TRBD2 may supply D (5 bases each). The V end was cut by 0 bases, the J end by 7 bases, with 16 bases between. The CDR3 totals 16 residues. Germline values: CDR1 LGHNA, CDR2 YSLEER.

This clonotype has more than one count but fewer than ten. V and J are TRBV19 and TRBJ2-2, with 10 bases lining up with TRBD1. There are 17 residues in the CDR3. Germline V gene lookup returns CDR1 LNHDA and CDR2 SQIVND (reference sequence). The junction had 8 bases not matched to a gene; V was cut back by 1 base and J by 6 bases. The CDR3 is CASSIGGTGARSGELFF. CDR3 DNA: TGTGCCAGTAGTATAGGCGGGACAGGGGCTCGCTCCGGGGAGCTGTTTTTT.

The chain combines TRBV6-2 or TRBV6-3 with TRBJ2-1; no firm D call. The germline CDR1 and CDR2 sequences are MNHEY and SVGEGT. The CDR3 runs 11 residues. Trimming removed 6 bases at V and 10 bases at J, with 10 bases between. In DNA form, the CDR3 reads TGTGCCAGCAGCGATATCGGAGAGCAGTTCTTC. It yields the protein CASSDIGEQFF.

This clonotype was observed a handful of times. This rearrangement joins TRBV13 to TRBJ2-7; 7 bases align to TRBD1. This CDR3 has 16 amino acids. V shed 4 bases, J shed 0 bases, and the junction held 9 bases outside the gene matches. The germline CDR1 and CDR2 sequences are PRHDT and FYEKMQ (reference sequence). CDR3 DNA: TGTGCCAGCAGCTCCCTACGACAGGGCAGCTCCTACGAGCAGTACTTC. Protein product: CASSSLRQGSSYEQYF.

This chain joins TRBV28 and TRBJ1-1, with no clear D. Trimming left V 1 base short and J 0 bases short, with 9 bases between. The CDR3 has 15 amino acids. The germline CDR1 and CDR2 sequences are MDHEN and SYDVKM. The CDR3 loop is CASSLFLNLNTEAFF. The CDR3 bases are TGTGCCAGCAGTTTATTCCTCAACTTGAACACTGAAGCTTTCTTT.

Ten or more counts support this clonotype. This rearrangement joins TRBV4-1 to TRBJ2-1; D is perhaps TRBD1 or TRBD2 (6 bases each). Germline lookup yields CDR1 MGHRA and CDR2 YSYEKL. This CDR3 has 15 amino acids. V was clipped by 4 bases and J by 2 bases, with 12 bases between them. Here the CDR3 reads CASSRGGTTYNEQFF. The CDR3 bases are TGCGCCAGCAGCCGTGGAGGGACAACCTACAATGAGCAGTTCTTC.

The gene calls are TRBV12-3 or TRBV12-4 and TRBJ2-1; D perhaps matches TRBD2 (6 bases). CDR3 length: 15 amino acids. Trimming took off 3 bases at V and 8 bases at J, with 17 bases between the two ends. In DNA, the CDR3 is TGTGCCAGCAGTTTTAATGCGGGACGGGGAGATGAGCAGTTCTTC. It translates to CASSFNAGRGDEQFF.

This clonotype was seen repeatedly, ten times or more. This sequence joins TRBV28 and TRBJ2-5, with D possibly being TRBD2 (5 bases). Trimming took off 6 bases at V and 5 bases at J, with 19 bases between the two ends. CDR1 is MDHEN and CDR2 is SYDVKM in the germline V gene. The length of the CDR3 is 15 residues. Here the CDR3 reads CASSTHGVGEETQYF. In DNA, the CDR3 is TGTGCCAGCAGCACCCACGGGGTTGGGGAGGAGACCCAGTACTTC.

This clonotype was counted only a few times. The genes are TRBV7-2 and TRBJ1-5; D unclear. V was clipped by 1 base and J by 8 bases, with 12 bases between them. This CDR3 is 14 amino acids long. Germline CDR1 SGHTA, CDR2 FQGNSA. CDR3 coding DNA: TGTGCCAGCAGCTTAGTAGGGAACACGGAGCCCCAGCATTTT. Protein product: CASSLVGNTEPQHF.

This clonotype was observed a few times. The chain combines TRBV6-2 or TRBV6-3 with TRBJ1-1; D is uncertain. CDR3 length: 15 amino acids. Germline assignment: CDR1 MNHEY and CDR2 SVGEGT. Trimming pared 2 bases from V and 5 bases from J, leaving 15 bases between. The CDR3 DNA reads as TGTGCCAGCAGTTACGAGGGAAAAGGTGGGACTGAAGCTTTCTTT. As protein: CASSYEGKGGTEAFF.

The chain uses TRBV7-8 and TRBJ2-3; tentatively, D is TRBD1 (5 bases). CDR3 length: 13 residues. The ends were cut back, 6 bases at V and 2 bases at J, with 9 bases in the middle. CDR1 and CDR2 from the germline V gene are SGHVS and FQNEAQ. The CDR3 DNA is TGTGCCAGCAGTAGGGGCCCCACAGATACGCAGTATTTT. It specifies CASSRGPTDTQYF.

This chain links TRBV6-5 with TRBJ2-1; D gene uncertain. This CDR3 contains 14 residues. Germline CDR1 reads MNHEY; CDR2 reads SVGAGI. V lost 0 bases, J lost 3 bases, and 6 bases lay in between. The CDR3 nucleotides are TGTGCCAGCAGTTACTCAGTGTACTACAATGAGCAGTTCTTC. Amino acids: CASSYSVYYNEQFF.

This chain joins TRBV6-5 and TRBJ2-1; TRBD2 agrees at 7 bases. The V and J ends lost 6 bases and 3 bases, in that order; junction bases with no gene match: 14. The CDR3 loop spans 17 amino acids. CDR1 and CDR2 from the germline V gene are MNHEY and SVGAGI. The CDR3 DNA sequence: TGTGCCAGCAGCTACCGTATGGGGCGGGAGTACTACAATGAGCAGTTCTTC. It encodes CASSYRMGREYYNEQFF.

This rearrangement joins TRBV15 to TRBJ2-5; no clear D gene. Germline CDR1 LNHNV, CDR2 YYDKDF (reference sequence). V was cut by 8 bases and J by 2 bases, with 9 bases left in between. The CDR3 covers 12 residues. CDR3 protein: CATVQVQETQYF. As DNA, the CDR3 is TGTGCCACCGTTCAGGTACAAGAGACCCAGTACTTC. The entire variable domain, with the rest obtained from reference TRBV15 and TRBJ2-5, is as follows: DAMVIQNPRYQVTQFGKPVTLSCSQTLNHNVMYWYQQKSSQAPKLLFHYYDKDFNNEADTPDNFQSRRPNTSFCFLDIRSPGLGDTAMYLCATVQVQETQYFGPGTRLLVL.

This sequence joins TRBV12-3 or TRBV12-4 and TRBJ2-1; no reliable D call. The CDR3 extends over 15 amino acids. The V and J ends lost 3 bases and 9 bases respectively, with 18 bases between them. CDR3 DNA sequence: TGTGCCAGCAGTTTTCAAGGATCCAAGTTGGGTGAGCAGTTCTTC. This codes for CASSFQGSKLGEQFF.

In DNA, the CDR3 is TGCGCCAGCAGTGACGGGGTTTTAGCCAAAAACATTCAGTACTTC. Its protein is CASSDGVLAKNIQYF. J is TRBJ2-4 and V is TRBV10-1; weak D call: TRBD2 (5 bases). V gave up 3 bases and J gave up 0 bases, with 9 bases separating them. Germline values: CDR1 WNHNN, CDR2 SYGVQD (reference sequence). This CDR3 has 15 amino acids.

This clonotype was observed a handful of times. The V gene is TRBV12-3 or TRBV12-4, the J gene TRBJ2-1, with TRBD1 identical over 8 bases. The V and J ends lost 6 bases and 7 bases, in that order; junction bases with no gene match: 17. This CDR3 contains 17 residues. The CDR3 is CASRRAGGQGQGNEQFF. In DNA, the CDR3 is TGTGCCAGCAGGCGAGCGGGCGGACAGGGCCAGGGAAATGAGCAGTTCTTC.

The chain couples TRBV3-1 to TRBJ2-7; D gene uncertain. There are 14 residues in the CDR3. V lost 4 bases to trimming and J lost 1 base, with 11 bases between them. Looked up from germline, CDR1 is LGHDT and CDR2 is YNNKEL (reference sequence). The CDR3 region has the DNA TGTGCCAGCAGCCTCCAGAGAGCGTCCTACGAGCAGTACTTC. Protein: CASSLQRASYEQYF.

The chain links TRBV18 to TRBJ2-5; D ambiguous. V shed 2 bases and J shed 5 bases, with 18 bases lying between them. The CDR3 covers 16 residues. CDR1 and CDR2 (germline): KGHSH, LQKENI. CDR3 sequence: CASSPDPLLIQETQYF. The CDR3 region has the DNA TGTGCCAGCTCACCAGATCCTCTCTTAATCCAGGAGACCCAGTACTTC.

The table lists this clonotype with many counts. This chain joins TRBV20-1 and TRBJ1-6, with TRBD1 matching over 7 bases. This CDR3 spans 15 amino acids. Unmatched junction bases numbered 6, after V lost 0 bases and J lost 7 bases. Germline V gene data show CDR1 as DFQATT and CDR2 as SNEGSKA (reference sequence). CDR3 protein: CSARDRRGQNSPLHF. DNA for the CDR3: TGCAGTGCTAGAGATCGTAGGGGGCAAAATTCACCCCTCCACTTT.

This rearrangement joins TRBV28 to TRBJ1-2; D is possibly TRBD1 (5 bases). CDR1 is MDHEN, CDR2 SYDVKM, per germline. With 10 bases removed from V and 5 bases from J, the gap between germline ends came to 14 bases. This CDR3 is 12 amino acids long. Here the CDR3 DNA reads TGTGCCACGACGGGACCGGTATATGGCTACACCTTC. It encodes CATTGPVYGYTF.